This is a list of T cell receptor beta chains from one sample in a study of T cells after yellow fever vaccination. From the 5' RACE reads, TCRdb called clonotypes with MiXCR, one entry per CDR3 protein. The data contain 340,000 or so distinct CDR3 sequences, around an eighth of them seen just once; the ten biggest clones take up 2.5% to 4%. The source was CD4+ T cells sorted from PBMCs, collected 15 days after the yellow fever booster vaccination. Receptor source: a man aged 18 to 30 who received the YFV17D yellow fever vaccine. The CDR3 runs from the conserved cysteine through the conserved F or W. A D gene is named only where the DNA matches it firmly. Clone size, where shown, is once, few, many, or a class for clones that have expanded.

j_call d_call v_call clone_size cdr3_nt cdr3_aa
TRBJ2-3 - TRBV5-1 - TGCGCCAGCAGCCTCCCGTTGGGCACGGCAGATACGCAGTATTTT CASSLPLGTADTQYF
TRBJ1-1 - TRBV18 few TGTGCCAGCTCTCCTGACTCTGGAGGCACTGAAGCTTTCTTT CASSPDSGGTEAFF
TRBJ1-1 TRBD1 TRBV10-3 few TGTGCCATCAGTGAGTGTACAGGGGACACTGAAGCTTTCTTT CAISECTGDTEAFF
TRBJ2-3 - TRBV25-1 many TGTGCCAGCAGTAGACAGGCCCCCGATACGCAGTATTTT CASSRQAPDTQYF
TRBJ2-1 TRBD2 TRBV20-1 many TGCAGTGCTGCTAGCGGGGGGGGCGCCTACAATGAGCAGTTCTTC CSAASGGGAYNEQFF
TRBJ1-3 TRBD1 TRBV5-1 few TGCGCCAGCAGCGCATGGACAGGAGCTGGAAACACCATATATTTT CASSAWTGAGNTIYF
TRBJ2-7 TRBD2 TRBV20-1 few TGCAGTGCTACTCGGACTAGCGGCTCCTACGAGCAGTACTTC CSATRTSGSYEQYF
TRBJ2-2 TRBD2 TRBV7-2 - TGTGCCAGCAGCTTCACTAGCGGGGTAGCCGGGGAGCTGTTTTTT CASSFTSGVAGELFF
TRBJ1-5 - TRBV10-1 few TGCGCCAGCAGTGACGGGGGCCCAGACCAGCCCCAGCATTTT CASSDGGPDQPQHF
TRBJ1-6 TRBD1 TRBV18 few TGTGCCAGCTCACCAACGGGACAGATTAATTCACCCCTCCACTTT CASSPTGQINSPLHF
TRBJ2-3 - TRBV6-6 - TGTGCCAGCACTCTCACAGATACGCAGTATTTT CASTLTDTQYF
TRBJ2-3 TRBD2 TRBV5-1 few TGCGCCAGCAGCACTAGCGGGGGTAGGGATACGCAGTATTTT CASSTSGGRDTQYF
TRBJ2-3 TRBD2 TRBV3-1 - TGTGCCAGCAGCCAATCAGCGGGGGGCCCCACAGATACGCAGTATTTT CASSQSAGGPTDTQYF
TRBJ1-5 - TRBV20-1 - TGCAGTGCCGGGGTGGTTGGTCAGCCCCAGCATTTT CSAGVVGQPQHF
TRBJ2-1 - TRBV20-1 - TGCAGTGCTAGACTACCGGTTTGGCGGGCCAATGAGCAGTTCTTC CSARLPVWRANEQFF
TRBJ1-5 - TRBV5-8 - TGTGCCAGCAGCCGGTATTTCAATCAGCCCCAGCATTTT CASSRYFNQPQHF
TRBJ1-6 TRBD1 TRBV11-2 few TGTGCCAGCAGATACTATGGGACAGGGGTCAGTTCACCCCTCCACTTT CASRYYGTGVSSPLHF
TRBJ1-1 - TRBV3-1 few TGTGCCAGCAGCGATCGAGACGGAGACACTGAAGCTTTCTTT CASSDRDGDTEAFF
TRBJ2-6 - TRBV18 many TGTGCCAGCTCGGGACAAACCTCTGGGGCCAACGTCCTGACTTTC CASSGQTSGANVLTF
TRBJ2-6 - TRBV29-1 - TGCAGCGTGCCCGGGCCCCCCGGCTCTGGGGCCAACGTCCTGACTTTC CSVPGPPGSGANVLTF
TRBJ1-4 TRBD1 TRBV30 - TGTGCCTGGAGCAATCCCCGGGACAGGGGACAGGAAAAACTGTTTTTT CAWSNPRDRGQEKLFF
TRBJ2-7 - TRBV18 - TGTGCCAGCTCACCAAATACAGGGACCTACGAGCAGTACTTC CASSPNTGTYEQYF
TRBJ2-3 - TRBV19 - TGTGCCAGTAGTATGGGGGGAAACACAGATACGCAGTATTTT CASSMGGNTDTQYF
TRBJ2-5 TRBD1 TRBV5-1 many TGCGCCAGCAGCCGGGGACAGGGGGGCTCTTACCAAGAGACCCAGTACTTC CASSRGQGGSYQETQYF
TRBJ2-1 - TRBV5-1 few TGCGCCAGCAGCTTCCCCACCGTCAACAATGAGCAGTTCTTC CASSFPTVNNEQFF
TRBJ2-5 - TRBV12-3/TRBV12-4 - TGTGCCAGCACTCCAGACTCCCTGGAAGGGACCCAGTACTTC CASTPDSLEGTQYF
TRBJ1-1 - TRBV6-2/TRBV6-3 - TGTGCCAGCACCCAGAGGGCGGGAAGGACTGAAGCTTTCTTT CASTQRAGRTEAFF
TRBJ2-4 TRBD1 TRBV6-5 few TGTGCCAGCAGTAGCTCCCGACAGGGTGAGGACATTCAGTACTTC CASSSSRQGEDIQYF
TRBJ2-2 - TRBV19 - TGTGCCAGTAGTATTCGAGACGGTAACACCGGGGAGCTGTTTTTT CASSIRDGNTGELFF
TRBJ2-5 TRBD1 TRBV18 - TGTGCCAGCTCACCAACCTGGACAGGGTTGGGAGAGACCCAGTACTTC CASSPTWTGLGETQYF
TRBJ1-3 - TRBV7-2 few TGTGCCAGCAGTCCCCGGTCGGCTCCTAAAGGGACCATATATTTT CASSPRSAPKGTIYF
TRBJ2-3 - TRBV11-2 few TGTGCCAGCAGCGCCCGGACCGGGACTAGCACAGATACGCAGTATTTT CASSARTGTSTDTQYF
TRBJ2-3 - TRBV5-6 few TGTGCCAGCAGCTTGAGGGGGGCCGGAGATACGCAGTATTTT CASSLRGAGDTQYF
TRBJ1-1 - TRBV10-1 - TGCGCCAGCAGTTCAGGGGAAGGATTCCAAGCTTTCTTT CASSSGEGFQAFF
TRBJ1-6 TRBD1 TRBV20-1 few TGCAGTGCCAAACAGGGGGCAGTGTATTCACCCCTCCACTTT CSAKQGAVYSPLHF
TRBJ2-5 - TRBV19 - TGTGCCAGTAGCGACGGATATACGGAGACCCAGTACTTC CASSDGYTETQYF
TRBJ2-3 - TRBV7-9 - TGTGCCAGCAGCTTCCCTCGGCACACCATCACAGATACGCAGTATTTT CASSFPRHTITDTQYF
TRBJ1-5 - TRBV20-1 few TGCAGTGCTAGAGGAGGAGGGAGAAATCAGCCCCAGCATTTT CSARGGGRNQPQHF
TRBJ1-1 - TRBV6-5 many TGTGCCAGCAGTCCGACAGGCAAGAACACTGAAGCTTTCTTT CASSPTGKNTEAFF
TRBJ2-5 TRBD1 TRBV24-1 few TGTGCCACCAGTGATTCTCCGGGACAGGGGGTGGAGACCCAGTACTTC CATSDSPGQGVETQYF
TRBJ2-5 - TRBV7-3 few TGTGCCAGCGGAACAGGGGAGACCCAGTACTTC CASGTGETQYF
TRBJ1-1 - TRBV6-5 many TGTGCCAGCAGTTATCGGCAGGGGAGGACTGAAGCTTTCTTT CASSYRQGRTEAFF
TRBJ2-1 TRBD2 TRBV6-1 - TGTGCCAGCAGTCCAGCCCGACTAGCGTTCAGCTCCTACAATGAGCAGTTCTTC CASSPARLAFSSYNEQFF
TRBJ2-1 TRBD2 TRBV7-2 few TGTGCCAGCAGCTTAATGGGGGGACTATACAATGAGCAGTTCTTC CASSLMGGLYNEQFF
TRBJ1-2 - TRBV9 - TGTGCCAGCAGCGTAGGGGGAGGCTATGGCTACACCTTC CASSVGGGYGYTF